Below are 22 T cell receptor beta chains sequenced from a single sample in a study of technical replicates of blood from several donors. This table comes from immunoSEQ multiplex PCR, and its TCRdb copy is limited to in-frame clones, with some not included. In the table there are fewer than 70,000 clones, about 86% of which are singletons. Sequencing used PBMCs. These receptors all come from a human donor in good health. Some clones in this sample may be carry-over from other donors' samples.

This clone was observed a few times. The chain is built from TRBV5-6 and TRBJ2-7; 7 nucleotides line up with TRBD1. Germline trimming cut 2 bases from V and 6 bases from J; bases unmatched to any gene: 5. Per germline, CDR1 SGHDT and CDR2 YYEEEE. The CDR3 runs 13 residues. The CDR3 loop is CASSFRAGGEQYF. In nucleotides, the CDR3 is TGTGCCAGCAGCTTTCGGGCAGGGGGCGAGCAGTACTTC. The whole variable domain, filled in from reference TRBV5-6 and TRBJ2-7, reads DAGVTQSPTHLIKTRGQQVTLRCSPKSGHDTVSWYQQALGQGPQFIFQYYEEEERQRGNFPDRFSGHQFPNYSSELNVNALLLGDSALYLCASSFRAGGEQYFGPGTRLTVT.

The genes are TRBV11-3 and TRBJ2-7, with D maybe TRBD2 (6 bases). The CDR3 length is 13 residues. Germline loops: CDR1 SGHNT, CDR2 YENEEA. Trimming took 4 bases from V and 3 from J, leaving 10 bases between them. CDR3 in DNA: TGTGCCAGCAGCTCCGGCGGGGACTACGAGCAGTACTTC. It yields the protein CASSSGGDYEQYF. The full variable domain, rest sourced from reference TRBV11-3 and TRBJ2-7, is EAGVVQSPRYKIIEKKQPVAFWCNPISGHNTLYWYLQNLGQGPELLIRYENEEAVDDSQLPKDRFSAERLKGVDSTLKIQPAELGDSAVYLCASSSGGDYEQYFGPGTRLTVT.

This CDR3 is CASSADREGNQPQHF. As DNA, the CDR3 is TGTGCCAGCAGCGCGGACAGGGAGGGCAATCAGCCCCAGCATTTT. The chain links TRBV9 to TRBJ1-5; 8 nucleotides align to TRBD1. This CDR3 is 15 amino acids long. J lost 2 bases, V lost 3 bases, and 4 bases had no gene match. Germline CDR1 and CDR2: SGDLS and YYNGEE.

V gene TRBV6-6 combines with J gene TRBJ2-4; 7 positions match TRBD1. The CDR3 sequence is 15 residues long. J gave up 0 bases and V 11 bases, and 10 bases lay outside the gene matches. The V gene's germline CDR1 is MNHNY and CDR2 SVGAGI (reference sequence). The CDR3 reads CAGSPGQLAKNIQYF. The CDR3, as DNA: TGTGCCGGAAGCCCGGGACAGTTAGCCAAAAACATTCAGTACTTC.

The J gene is TRBJ1-1, the V gene TRBV14, with D hard to call. CDR1 is SGHDN, CDR2 FVKESK, per germline. This CDR3 spans 14 amino acids. Between the trimmed V and J ends, which lost 0 bases and 5 bases, there was a span of 10 bases. The CDR3 bases are TGTGCCAGCAGCCAAGATAGGCGGGGTACTGAAGCTTTCTTT. Translated, it gives CASSQDRRGTEAFF.

The rearrangement links TRBV5-1 to TRBJ2-1; 7 positions match TRBD1. CDR1 is SGHRS and CDR2 is YFSETQ in the germline V gene. CDR3 length equals 12 residues. V lost 6 bases to trimming and J lost 8 bases; unmatched junction nucleotides: 5. CDR3 amino acids: CASTRQGYEQFF. CDR3 DNA: TGCGCCAGCACCAGACAGGGATATGAGCAGTTCTTC.

Within the sample, this clone is medium-sized (0.01 to 0.1%). The chain carries TRBV7-6 and TRBJ1-3; 9 nucleotides agree with TRBD1. The trim removed 4 bases at V and 1 base at J, leaving 5 bases unmatched. Per germline, CDR1 SGHVS and CDR2 FNYEAQ. This CDR3 region has 16 residues. This CDR3 reads CASSSEQGASGNTIYF. The CDR3, as DNA: TGTGCCAGCAGCTCCGAACAGGGGGCTTCTGGAAACACCATATATTTT.

The genes are TRBV2 and TRBJ1-1; 9 positions match TRBD1. The CDR3 spans 14 residues. Trimming removed 6 bases from V and 1 base from J; junction bases left unmatched: 3. CDR1 and CDR2 from the germline V gene are SNHLY and FYNNEI. CDR3 sequence: CASRRGQGNTEAFF. Here the CDR3 DNA reads TGTGCCAGCAGAAGGGGACAGGGGAACACTGAAGCTTTCTTT. Combining the CDR3 with reference TRBV2 and TRBJ1-1 gives the whole variable domain EPEVTQTPSHQVTQMGQEVILRCVPISNHLYFYWYRQILGQKVEFLVSFYNNEISEKSEIFDDQFSVERPDGSNFTLKIRSTKLEDSAMYFCASRRGQGNTEAFFGQGTRLTVV.

CDR3 protein: CASTGRSGRMETQYF. The CDR3, as DNA: TGTGCCAGCACGGGAAGAAGCGGGAGGATGGAGACCCAGTACTTC. This chain connects TRBV2 to TRBJ2-5, with 9 bases matching TRBD2. The J segment lost 5 bases and the V segment lost 7 bases, leaving 11 bases of the junction unmatched. The CDR3 length is 15 residues. Germline CDR1 SNHLY, CDR2 FYNNEI.

V usage is TRBV4-2 and J usage is TRBJ1-3, with D uncertain. CDR1 and CDR2 from the germline V gene are LGHNA and YNFKEQ. The CDR3 has 16 residues. V gave up 1 base and J gave up 0 bases, with 10 bases separating them. The CDR3 protein is CASSQVPGNSGNTIYF. Here the CDR3 DNA reads TGTGCCAGCAGCCAAGTCCCGGGAAACTCTGGAAACACCATATATTTT.

This sequence joins TRBV5-6 and TRBJ2-2, with D tentatively TRBD2 (6 bases). V was shortened by 2 bases and J by 4 bases, with 12 bases between the two germline ends. The CDR3 loop spans 15 amino acids. The germline V gene has CDR1 SGHDT and CDR2 YYEEEE. The CDR3, as DNA: TGTGCCAGCAGCTTTGGGGCTAGCGTCACCGGGGAGCTGTTTTTT. Protein product: CASSFGASVTGELFF.

The chain uses TRBV4-1 and TRBJ2-1; 11 nucleotides agree with TRBD2. The CDR3 runs 19 residues. CDR1 MGHRA and CDR2 YSYEKL come from the germline V gene. Trimming took 1 base from V and 0 from J; bases not matched to a gene: 8. The CDR3 DNA reads TGCGCCAGCAGCCAAGTCCCTAGCGGGAGGTACAGCTCCTACAATGAGCAGTTCTTC. Translated, it gives CASSQVPSGRYSSYNEQFF.

This sequence joins TRBV7-8 and TRBJ2-5; 7 nucleotides align to TRBD1. V dropped 7 bases and J dropped 4; count of bases not matched to a gene: 15. The V gene's germline CDR1 is SGHVS and CDR2 FQNEAQ. CDR3 length equals 16 residues. CDR3 sequence reads: CASINPYRGMRETQYF. The CDR3 DNA is TGTGCCAGCATCAATCCCTACAGGGGTATGAGAGAGACCCAGTACTTC. The full variable domain, its missing parts supplied by reference TRBV7-8 and TRBJ2-5, is GAGVSQSPRYKVAKRGQDVALRCDPISGHVSLFWYQQALGQGPEFLTYFQNEAQLDKSGLPSDRFFAERPEGSVSTLKIQRTQQEDSAVYLCASINPYRGMRETQYFGPGTRLLVL.

The rearrangement joins TRBV11-1 to TRBJ2-5; maybe TRBD1 (5 bases). Germline CDR1 and CDR2: SGHAT and FQDESV (reference sequence). This CDR3 contains 15 residues. V dropped 5 bases and J dropped 7 bases, with 20 bases sitting between them. Here the CDR3 reads CASSPTPGTQGTQYF. The CDR3 DNA is TGTGCCAGCAGCCCCACACCGGGCACCCAGGGGACCCAGTACTTC.

This chain joins TRBV19 and TRBJ2-2; tentative D call: TRBD1 (5 bases). V lost 7 bases and J lost 6, with 15 bases in between. CDR1 is LNHDA and CDR2 is SQIVND in the germline V gene (reference sequence). The CDR3 covers 14 residues. CDR3 protein: CASTSAGWAGELFF. In DNA, the CDR3 is TGTGCCAGTACCTCCGCAGGGTGGGCCGGGGAGCTGTTTTTT.

The J gene is TRBJ2-5, the V gene TRBV5-1, with TRBD1 identical over 9 bases. The CDR3 runs 15 residues. CDR1 and CDR2 (germline): SGHRS, YFSETQ. Trimming at V came to 0 bases and at J to 1 base, leaving 1 base not matched to a gene. CDR3 sequence: CASSLGDRAQETQYF. For the CDR3, the DNA is TGCGCCAGCAGCTTGGGGGACAGGGCCCAAGAGACCCAGTACTTC.

Concerning this clone: Relative to the germline gene, one junction end is altered; a read error may explain this. Other DNA sequences in the sample encode the same CDR3. The V call is TRBV7-9, the J call TRBJ2-7; 10 bases align to TRBD2. The CDR3 is 15 residues long. Germline V gene lookup returns CDR1 SEHNR and CDR2 FQNEAQ (reference sequence). The CDR3, as DNA: TGTGCCAGCAGCCTAGCTAGCGGGGGAACCTACGAGCAGTACTTC. This gives the protein CASSLASGGTYEQYF.

V usage is TRBV5-1 and J usage is TRBJ1-2, with 10 bases identical to TRBD1. The CDR3 covers 16 residues. Germline V gives CDR1 SGHRS, CDR2 YFSETQ. After removal of 2 bases from V and 5 bases from J, the junction contained 9 bases not matched to a gene. The CDR3 sequence: CASSLQTGTGVYGYTF. CDR3 bases: TGCGCCAGCAGCTTACAGACCGGGACAGGGGTTTATGGCTACACCTTC.

The chain is built from TRBV29-1 and TRBJ2-3; D possibly corresponds to TRBD2 (5 bases). The CDR3 runs 13 residues. Deletions cut 6 bases from V and 4 bases from J, with 14 bases between. Germline values: CDR1 SQVTM, CDR2 ANQGSEA. CDR3 bases: TGCAGCGTAAGGGAGAGCTCTGCAGATACGCAGTATTTT. Protein sequence: CSVRESSADTQYF.

This clone was seen a single time. V is TRBV6-5 and J is TRBJ2-7, with 8 positions matching TRBD2. In germline, CDR1 is MNHEY, CDR2 SVGAGI. The CDR3 contains 15 residues. Trimming at V came to 6 bases and at J to 4 bases, leaving 11 bases not matched to a gene. The DNA of the CDR3 is TGTGCCAGCAGGGGAGATCGGACGGGGGGGTACGAGCAGTACTTC. Protein sequence: CASRGDRTGGYEQYF.

This sequence joins TRBV7-9 and TRBJ1-6; 8 bases match TRBD1. V dropped 3 bases and J dropped 9; count of bases not matched to a gene: 4. The germline V gene has CDR1 SEHNR and CDR2 FQNEAQ (reference sequence). This CDR3 comprises 14 residues. CDR3 coding DNA: TGTGCCAGCAGCTTGGACAGGGATTCTTCACCCCTCCACTTT. It encodes CASSLDRDSSPLHF.

This chain connects TRBV7-9 to TRBJ1-2, with TRBD1 identical over 12 bases. This CDR3 comprises 16 residues. V lost 5 bases and J lost 3; bases outside the gene matches: 7. In germline, CDR1 is SEHNR, CDR2 FQNEAQ (reference sequence). CDR3: CASSPGQGAQDYGYTF. The CDR3 DNA reads TGTGCCAGCAGCCCGGGACAGGGGGCGCAGGACTATGGCTACACCTTC.